These T cell receptor beta chains were read from a single sample in a study of graft-versus-host responses after intestinal transplantation. TCRdb keeps only in-frame clones here, not all; method: immunoSEQ multiplex PCR. Of some 38,000 clones listed, nearly 95% are singletons. These receptors' antigens are unknown. Sequencing was performed on unstimulated CD8+ T cells sorted from spleen or lymph node cells, taken before transplant. The receptors originated from a human donor who was the organ donor for an intestinal transplant. Both conserved end residues are part of each CDR3. A D gene is named only where the DNA matches it firmly.

J gene | V gene | D gene | CDR3 protein | CDR3 DNA
TRBJ2-1 | TRBV7-6 | TRBD2 | CASSLRGLAGAYNEQFF | TGTGCCAGCAGCCTAAGGGGACTAGCGGGAGCCTACAATGAGCAGTTCTTC
TRBJ1-3 | TRBV19 | . | CASSIGPSRFTGNTIYF | TGTGCCAGTAGTATTGGCCCTTCCCGGTTCACTGGAAACACCATATATTTT
TRBJ2-2 | TRBV7-3 | TRBD2 | CASSLASGGAGELFF | TGTGCCAGCAGCCTAGCTAGCGGAGGAGCCGGGGAGCTGTTTTTT
TRBJ2-1 | TRBV6-5 | TRBD2 | CASSYSGGYEQFF | TGTGCCAGCAGTTATTCGGGAGGCTATGAGCAGTTCTTC
TRBJ1-1 | TRBV28 | . | CASTLDNTEAFF | TGTGCCAGCACCCTGGATAACACTGAAGCTTTCTTT
TRBJ1-5 | TRBV14 | TRBD1 | CASSQGGQGGQPQHF | TGTGCCAGCAGCCAAGGGGGACAGGGAGGACAGCCCCAGCATTTT
TRBJ2-7 | TRBV28 | TRBD2 | CASSIAGLTYEQYF | TGTGCCAGCAGTATAGCGGGTCTAACCTACGAGCAGTACTTC
TRBJ2-7 | TRBV11-1 | . | CASSARHGITYEQYF | TGTGCCAGCAGCGCCCGACACGGGATTACCTACGAGCAGTACTTC
TRBJ2-7 | TRBV5-6 | . | CASSPEVGYEQYF | TGTGCCAGCAGCCCGGAGGTCGGATACGAGCAGTACTTC
TRBJ2-1 | TRBV9 | . | CASSVDPRTTEVFF | TGTGCCAGCAGCGTAGACCCGAGGACCACGGAGGTCTTCTTC
TRBJ1-5 | TRBV28 | TRBD1 | CATRRTGRGNQPQHF | TGTGCCACCAGAAGGACAGGGCGCGGCAATCAGCCCCAGCATTTT
TRBJ1-2 | TRBV10-3 | . | CATSESFGRGIYGYIF | .
TRBJ2-1 | TRBV9 | TRBD2 | CASSVDSGLGNEQFF | TGTGCCAGCAGCGTAGATAGTGGACTAGGCAATGAGCAGTTCTTC
TRBJ2-1 | TRBV25-1 | TRBD2 | CASSRVAGYQGGEQFF | TGTGCCAGCAGTCGGGTAGCGGGATACCAAGGGGGTGAGCAGTTCTTC
TRBJ2-5 | TRBV7-7 | . | CASSPGETQYF | TGTGCTAGCAGCCCGGGAGAGACCCAGTACTTC
TRBJ2-3 | TRBV19 | . | CASSISYRVSTDTQYF | TGTGCCAGTAGTATATCGTACCGGGTTAGCACAGATACGCAGTATTTT